This T cell receptor beta chain originates from a study of identical twins. Only healthy Caucasians were enrolled as donors. TCRdb re-called the 5' RACE reads through MiXCR, storing one row per CDR3 protein. In the table there are 1.5 million to 2 million distinct CDR3 sequences, about 30% of which are singletons. Whole-study results and caveats: The abundant beta clonotypes from cord blood had fewer insertions, and memory repertoires had none of this. The study based its conclusions on cross-sectional statistical analysis and did not follow the same donors.

Comment on this clonotype: Its antigen remains unknown. One end of the junction fails to match germline, which may point to a read error.

The sample was cord blood. This receptor was obtained from a newborn girl in good health.

CDR3 in amino acids: CASSLGPTSGSSYERYF. CDR3 nucleotides: TGTGCCAGCAGCTTAGGGCCGACTAGCGGGAGCTCCTACGAGCGGTACTTC. The chain employs TRBV7-2 and TRBJ2-7; 12 bases match TRBD2. Germline CDR1 reads SGHTA; CDR2 reads FQGNSA. The CDR3 is made up of 17 amino acids.